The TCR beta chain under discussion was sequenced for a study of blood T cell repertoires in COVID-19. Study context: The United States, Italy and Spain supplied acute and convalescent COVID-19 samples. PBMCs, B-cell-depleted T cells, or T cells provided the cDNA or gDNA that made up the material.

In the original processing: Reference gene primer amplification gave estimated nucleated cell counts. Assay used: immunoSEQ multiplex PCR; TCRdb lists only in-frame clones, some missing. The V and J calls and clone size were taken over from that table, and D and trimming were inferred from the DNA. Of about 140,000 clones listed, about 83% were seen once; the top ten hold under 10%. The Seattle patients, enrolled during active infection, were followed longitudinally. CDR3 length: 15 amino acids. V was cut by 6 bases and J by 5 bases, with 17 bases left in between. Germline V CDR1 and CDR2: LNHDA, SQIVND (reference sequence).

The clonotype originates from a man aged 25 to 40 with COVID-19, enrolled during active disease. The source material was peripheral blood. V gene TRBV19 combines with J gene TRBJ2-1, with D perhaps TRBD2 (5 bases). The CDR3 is CASRYPGINHNEQFF. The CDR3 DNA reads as TGTGCCAGTAGATATCCCGGGATTAACCACAATGAGCAGTTCTTC. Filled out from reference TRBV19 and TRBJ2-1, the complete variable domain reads DGGITQSPKYLFRKEGQNVTLSCEQNLNHDAMYWYRQDPGQGLRLIYYSQIVNDFQKGDIAEGYSVSREKKESFPLTVTSAQKNPTAFYLCASRYPGINHNEQFFGPGTRLTVL.